Sequencing of this TCR beta chain was carried out in a study of cytomegalovirus exposure and HLA in healthy donors. General observations from the study: The study flagged about 160 TCR beta chains as cytomegalovirus-associated. Links to common viral pathogens appeared, in a later analysis, for several of the most significant clusters. According to a later analysis, donors in an Asian-associated ancestry cluster reportedly had fewer N-insertions than the roughly 720-donor mean.

Trimming left V 7 bases short and J 6 bases short, with 16 bases between. Germline V CDR1 and CDR2: SEHNR, FQNEAQ (reference sequence). The CDR3 extends over 13 amino acids. Comments on this clone: Its specificity is not known.

Use of 60 Vbeta and 13 Jbeta primers characterized the PCR. Sequenced by immunoSEQ multiplex PCR; TCRdb stores in-frame clones only, minus some. The repertoire holds 75,000 to 80,000 clones, 65% to 80% seen once, with around 10% in the top ten. The rearrangement links TRBV7-9 to TRBJ2-7; D may be TRBD1 (6 bases). The clonotype originates from a male donor in good health and CMV-seropositive. The specimen was PBMCs. The CDR3, as DNA: TGTGCCAGCACCTCCACAGGGCTGTCCGAGCAGTACTTC. This gives the protein CASTSTGLSEQYF.